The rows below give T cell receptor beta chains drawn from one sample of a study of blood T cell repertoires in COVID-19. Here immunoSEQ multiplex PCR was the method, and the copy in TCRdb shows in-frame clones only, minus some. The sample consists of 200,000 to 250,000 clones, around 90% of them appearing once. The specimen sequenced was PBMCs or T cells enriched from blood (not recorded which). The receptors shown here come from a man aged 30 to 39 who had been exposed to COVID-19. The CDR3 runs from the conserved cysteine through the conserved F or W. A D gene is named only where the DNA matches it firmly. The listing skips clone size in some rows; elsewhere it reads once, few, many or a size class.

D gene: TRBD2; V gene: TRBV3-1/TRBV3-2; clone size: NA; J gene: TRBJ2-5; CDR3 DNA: TGTGCCAGCAGCCCAGGGACTAGCGGCGAAGAGACCCAGTACTTC; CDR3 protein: CASSPGTSGEETQYF
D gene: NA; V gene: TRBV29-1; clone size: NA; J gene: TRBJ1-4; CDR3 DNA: TGCAGCGGGAGTAGGGAGGACGAAAAACTGTTTTTT; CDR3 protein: CSGSREDEKLFF
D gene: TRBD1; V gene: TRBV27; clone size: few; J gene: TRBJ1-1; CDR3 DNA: TGTGCCAGCAGTTGGACAGGGAACACTGAAGCTTTCTTT; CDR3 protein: CASSWTGNTEAFF
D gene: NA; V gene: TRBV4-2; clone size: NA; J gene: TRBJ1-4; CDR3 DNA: TGTGCCAGCAGCCAAGGGGTCTCGGGGAGTGCATTGGAAAAACTGTTTTTT; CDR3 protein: CASSQGVSGSALEKLFF
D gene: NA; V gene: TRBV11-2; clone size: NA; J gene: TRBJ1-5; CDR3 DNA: TGTGCCAGCAGCTTGGCGGGGAGGTCTCAGCCCCAGCATTTT; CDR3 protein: CASSLAGRSQPQHF
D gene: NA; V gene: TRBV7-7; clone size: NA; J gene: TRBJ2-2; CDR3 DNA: TGTGCCAGCAGCTACAGTGCCGGGAACGGGGAGCTGTTTTTT; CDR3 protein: CASSYSAGNGELFF
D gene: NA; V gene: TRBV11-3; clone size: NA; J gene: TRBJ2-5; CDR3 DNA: TGTGCCAGCAGCTTAGGGGCGGGGCCCCAAGAGACCCAGTACTTC; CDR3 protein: CASSLGAGPQETQYF
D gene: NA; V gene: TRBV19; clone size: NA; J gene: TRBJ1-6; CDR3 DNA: TGTGCCAGTAGTACCTACAGAGAAAATTCACCCCTCCACTTT; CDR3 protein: CASSTYRENSPLHF
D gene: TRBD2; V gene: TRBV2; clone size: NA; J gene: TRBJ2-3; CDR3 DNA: TGTGCCAGCAGTGAATTTAGCGGGGGGTCTTATTTT; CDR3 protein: CASSEFSGGSYF
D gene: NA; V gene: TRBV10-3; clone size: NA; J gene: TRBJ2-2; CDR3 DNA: TGTGCCATCAGCTTATACACCGGGGAGCTGTTTTTT; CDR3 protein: CAISLYTGELFF
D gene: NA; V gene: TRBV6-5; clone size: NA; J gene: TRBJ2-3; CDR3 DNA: TGTGCCAGCACTCCACAGATGAGCACAGATACGCAGTATTTT; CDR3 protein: CASTPQMSTDTQYF
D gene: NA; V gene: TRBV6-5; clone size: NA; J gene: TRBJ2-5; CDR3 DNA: TGTGCCAGCAGTTACTCGGTTACTGCGGCCCAAGAGACCCAGTACTTC; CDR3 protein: CASSYSVTAAQETQYF
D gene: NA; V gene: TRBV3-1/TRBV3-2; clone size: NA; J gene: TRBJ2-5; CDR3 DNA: TGTGCCAGCAGCCAAGATCTTACGGTTGTTGAGACCCAGTACTTC; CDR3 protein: CASSQDLTVVETQYF
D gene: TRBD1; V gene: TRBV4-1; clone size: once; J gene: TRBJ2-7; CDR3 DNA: TGCGCCAGCAGCCGAGTGGCAGGGGGCTCCTACGAGCAGTACTTC; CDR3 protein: CASSRVAGGSYEQYF
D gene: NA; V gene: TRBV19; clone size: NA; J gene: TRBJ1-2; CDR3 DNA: TGTGCCAGTAGTCCAACGGCGGGGGCGGACTATGGCTACACCTTC; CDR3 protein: CASSPTAGADYGYTF
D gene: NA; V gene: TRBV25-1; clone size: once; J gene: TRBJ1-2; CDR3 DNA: TGTGCCAGCAGTGAATGGGGCAGGGAGGATGGCTACACCTTC; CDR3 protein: CASSEWGREDGYTF
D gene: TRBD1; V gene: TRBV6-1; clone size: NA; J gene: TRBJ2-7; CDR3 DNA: TGTGCCAGCAGTGAGACAGGGCCAGCCTACGAGCAGTACTTC; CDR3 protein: CASSETGPAYEQYF
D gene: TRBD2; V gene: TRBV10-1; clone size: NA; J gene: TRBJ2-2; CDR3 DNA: TGCGCCAGCAGACCGGGACTAGAGTTCACCGGGGAGCTGTTTTTT; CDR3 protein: CASRPGLEFTGELFF
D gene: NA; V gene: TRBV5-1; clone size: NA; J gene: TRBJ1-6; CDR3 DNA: TGCGCCAGCAGCTTGGGGAGAACCCCTAATAATTCACCCCTCCACTTT; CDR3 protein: CASSLGRTPNNSPLHF
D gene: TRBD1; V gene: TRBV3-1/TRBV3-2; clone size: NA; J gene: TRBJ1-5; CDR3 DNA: TGTGCCAGCAGCCACTCAGACAGGGGGCGTTGGAATCAGCCCCAGCATTTT; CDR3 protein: CASSHSDRGRWNQPQHF
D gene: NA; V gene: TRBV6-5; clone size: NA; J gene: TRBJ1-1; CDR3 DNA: TGTGCCAGCAGTCCCGACAGACGTTTTGACACTGAAGCTTTCTTT; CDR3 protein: CASSPDRRFDTEAFF
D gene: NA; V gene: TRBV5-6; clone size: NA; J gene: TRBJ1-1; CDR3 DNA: TGTGCCAGCAGCCTTGAGGTTGGAACGGGGTCGAACACTGAAGCTTTCTTT; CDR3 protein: CASSLEVGTGSNTEAFF
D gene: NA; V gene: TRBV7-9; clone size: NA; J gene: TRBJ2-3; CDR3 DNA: TGTGCCAGCACCCTCCTCGATACGCAGTATTTT; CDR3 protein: CASTLLDTQYF
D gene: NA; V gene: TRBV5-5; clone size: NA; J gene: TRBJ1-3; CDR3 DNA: TGTGCCAGCAGCTTAACCCCAGAGGCAGGGGCGACCCGAGGGGACACCATATATTTT; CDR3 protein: CASSLTPEAGATRGDTIYF
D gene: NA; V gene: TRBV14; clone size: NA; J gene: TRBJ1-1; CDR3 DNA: TGTGCCAGCAGCCAGAACTCTGAAGCTTTCTTT; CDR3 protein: CASSQNSEAFF
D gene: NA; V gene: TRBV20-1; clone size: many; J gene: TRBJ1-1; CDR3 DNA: TGCAGTGTTAGACGGGGGGGAGCTTTCTTT; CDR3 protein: CSVRRGGAFF
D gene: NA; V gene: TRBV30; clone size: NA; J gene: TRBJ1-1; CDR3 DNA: TGTGCCTGGAGTGTGGGCCCATTCGAAGCTTTCTTT; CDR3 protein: CAWSVGPFEAFF
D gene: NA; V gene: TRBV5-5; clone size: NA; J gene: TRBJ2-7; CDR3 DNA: TGTGCCAGCAGCTCCCCAGGGTTCTCCTACGAGCAGTACTTC; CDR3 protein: CASSSPGFSYEQYF
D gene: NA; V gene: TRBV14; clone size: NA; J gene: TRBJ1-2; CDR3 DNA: TGTGCCAGCAGCCCGAGGGTCTCTAACGGCTACACCTTC; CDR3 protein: CASSPRVSNGYTF
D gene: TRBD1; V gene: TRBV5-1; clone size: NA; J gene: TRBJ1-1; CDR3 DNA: TGCGCCAGCAGCTTAGCAACAGGGGGTGATAAAGCTTTCTTT; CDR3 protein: CASSLATGGDKAFF
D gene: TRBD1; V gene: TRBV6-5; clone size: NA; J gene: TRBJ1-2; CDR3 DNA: TGTGCCAGCCGCCGGGACAGCGCCTTATATGGCTACACCTTC; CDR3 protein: CASRRDSALYGYTF
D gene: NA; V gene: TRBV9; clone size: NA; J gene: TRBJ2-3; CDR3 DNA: TGTGCCAGCAGCGTAGTCCCACAGAACACAGATACGCAGTATTTT; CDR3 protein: CASSVVPQNTDTQYF
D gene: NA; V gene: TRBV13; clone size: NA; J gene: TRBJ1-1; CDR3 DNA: TGTGCCAGCAGCTTGCTGGGAGGAAACACTGAAGCTTTCTTT; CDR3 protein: CASSLLGGNTEAFF
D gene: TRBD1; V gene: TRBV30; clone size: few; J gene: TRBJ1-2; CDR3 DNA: TGTGCCTGGGCCGACAGGGCTACCTATGGCTACACCTTC; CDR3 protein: CAWADRATYGYTF
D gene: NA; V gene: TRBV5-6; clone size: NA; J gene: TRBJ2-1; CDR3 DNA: TGTGCCAGCAGCTCAGGTGAGAGGGGGCAGGAGGGCTCCAATGAGCAGTTCTTC; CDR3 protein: CASSSGERGQEGSNEQFF
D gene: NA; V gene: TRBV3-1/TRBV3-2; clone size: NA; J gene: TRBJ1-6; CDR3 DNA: TGTGCCAGCAGCCAAGATCGGGGGGTCGGAAATTCACCCCTCCACTTT; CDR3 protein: CASSQDRGVGNSPLHF
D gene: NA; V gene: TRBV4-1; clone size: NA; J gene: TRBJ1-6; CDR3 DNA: TGCGCCAGCAGCCAAGGCCCCCCGAGCTCCTATAATTCACCCCTCCACTTT; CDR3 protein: CASSQGPPSSYNSPLHF
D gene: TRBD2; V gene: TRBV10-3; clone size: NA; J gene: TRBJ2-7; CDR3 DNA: TGTGCCATCAGAGCGGGGGACTCCTACGAGCAGTACTTC; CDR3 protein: CAIRAGDSYEQYF
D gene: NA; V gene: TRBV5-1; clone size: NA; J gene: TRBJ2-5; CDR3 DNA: TGCGCCAGCACCCCGACCGCCGCCGGGGGGACCCAGTACTTC; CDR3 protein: CASTPTAAGGTQYF
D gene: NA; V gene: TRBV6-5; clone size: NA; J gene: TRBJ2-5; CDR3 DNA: TGTGCCAGCAGAAATGGACTTACTGGGACCCAGTACTTC; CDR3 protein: CASRNGLTGTQYF
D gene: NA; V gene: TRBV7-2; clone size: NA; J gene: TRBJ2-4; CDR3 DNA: TGTGCCAGCAGCTTAGTAGGAGGTCCTGGGGCCAAAAACATTCAGTACTTC; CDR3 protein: CASSLVGGPGAKNIQYF
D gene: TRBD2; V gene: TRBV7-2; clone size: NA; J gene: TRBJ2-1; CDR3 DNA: TGTGCCAGCAGCTTAACTAGCGGGTGGTACAATGAGCAGTTCTTC; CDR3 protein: CASSLTSGWYNEQFF
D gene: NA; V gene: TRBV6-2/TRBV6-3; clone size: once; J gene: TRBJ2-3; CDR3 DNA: TGTGCCAGCAGTTACGGGGGGGCAGCCAACACAGATACGCAGTATTTT; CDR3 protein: CASSYGGAANTDTQYF
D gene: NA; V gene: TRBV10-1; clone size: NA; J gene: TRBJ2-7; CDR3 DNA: TGCGCCAGCAGTGAGTCGAGTAGGGGATCCTACGAGCAGTACTTC; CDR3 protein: CASSESSRGSYEQYF
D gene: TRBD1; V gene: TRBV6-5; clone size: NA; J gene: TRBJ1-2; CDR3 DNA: TGTGCCAGCAGTTTGGGACAGCGATATGGCTACACCTTC; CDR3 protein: CASSLGQRYGYTF
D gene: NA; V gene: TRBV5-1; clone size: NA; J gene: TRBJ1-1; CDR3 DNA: TGCGCCAGCAGCCTCGCCCCAGGGGTACTGAACACTGAAGCTTTCTTT; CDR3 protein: CASSLAPGVLNTEAFF
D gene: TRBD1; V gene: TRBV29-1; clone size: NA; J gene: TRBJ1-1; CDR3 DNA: TGCAGCGTGAGGACAGGGGGAAACACTGAAGCTTTCTTT; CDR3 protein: CSVRTGGNTEAFF
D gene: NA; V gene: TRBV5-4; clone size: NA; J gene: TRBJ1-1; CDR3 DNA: TGTGCCAGCAGCTTGGGCGGGGGTGTAAGAGCTTTCTTT; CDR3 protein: CASSLGGGVRAFF
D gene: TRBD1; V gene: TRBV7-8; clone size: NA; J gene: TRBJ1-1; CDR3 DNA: TGTGCCAGCAGCTTAGGGCAGGGGGCGGGAGCTTTCTTT; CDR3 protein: CASSLGQGAGAFF
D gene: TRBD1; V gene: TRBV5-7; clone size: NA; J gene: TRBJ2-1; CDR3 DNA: TGTGCCAGCAGCTTGATCGGGACAGGGGAGGCCAATGAGCAGTTCTTC; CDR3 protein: CASSLIGTGEANEQFF
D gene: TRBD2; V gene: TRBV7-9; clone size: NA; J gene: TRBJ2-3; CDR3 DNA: TGTGCCAGCAGCTTAGCTAGCGGGGGAATCTATACGCAGTATTTT; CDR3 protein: CASSLASGGIYTQYF
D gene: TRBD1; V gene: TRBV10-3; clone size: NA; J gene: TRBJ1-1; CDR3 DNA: TGTGCCATCAGGCCGGGACAGCCCAACACTGAAGCTTTCTTT; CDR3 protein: CAIRPGQPNTEAFF
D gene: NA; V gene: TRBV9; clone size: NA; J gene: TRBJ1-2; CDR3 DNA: TGTGCCAGCAGCGTAGTTGGGGGCGCCCGGGGCTACACCTTC; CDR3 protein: CASSVVGGARGYTF
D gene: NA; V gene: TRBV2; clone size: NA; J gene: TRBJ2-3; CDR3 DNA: TGTGCCAGCGGTCTACTAGATACGCAGTATTTT; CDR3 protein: CASGLLDTQYF
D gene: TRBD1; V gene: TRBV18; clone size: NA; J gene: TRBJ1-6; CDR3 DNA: TGTGCCAGCTCACCACTAGGGACAGGGGCGGGTAATTCACCCCTCCACTTT; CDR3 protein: CASSPLGTGAGNSPLHF